This T cell receptor beta chain was sequenced during a study of shared clonotypes between healthy human individuals (dated by TCRdb to about 2020). About the investigation overall: Two women and a few men aged 18 to 49 years were included in the cohort. For each donor, CD4 naive and CD4 memory were each run on three plates, CD8 naive on two plates, and CD8 memory on one plate. The study deeply sequenced blood TCR repertoires of several healthy adults to estimate repertoire size and the extent of clonotype sharing between individuals. To increase sequencing depth and limit assay-specific biases, TCR repertoire library preparation and sequencing were carried out by different laboratories using diverse techniques. Leukapheresis yielded between about 0.85 and 9 billion PBMCs per donor.

CD8 naive samples were obtained by positive selection for CCR7 among CD45RO-negative cells, yielding a CD45RA+CCR7+ population from which TemRA cells were excluded. Healthy HIV-negative adults with no recently reported acute infections or vaccinations were included as donors. All donors were Caucasian adults living in Nashville, Tennessee, USA. After blood collection by leukapheresis, PBMCs were isolated using Ficoll-Histopaque density gradient centrifugation and then cryopreserved in the vapor phase of liquid nitrogen. Analytical flow cytometry was used to check the purity and quantity of every magnetically sorted T cell population. From each sorted fraction, genomic DNA was isolated and quantified by UV absorbance on a Nanodrop 2000c. TCR CDR3 regions were amplified from genomic DNA by multiplex PCR using the deep immunoSEQ assay. Extracted genomic DNA from each cell subset was distributed evenly across all wells of several immunoSEQ 96-well plates, and each plate was treated as a replicate. Each replicate PCR for sorted subsets received about 0.2 ug genomic DNA, equal to tens of thousands of T cell genomes. Purified libraries were measured with a Qubit 3.0 fluorometer, size-checked on a Bioanalyzer 2100, and measured again with the KAPA Library Quantification kit. A separate single-read 150-cycle Illumina NextSeq 550 flow cell was used to sequence each immunoSEQ 96-well plate. In the original analysis: Because the immunoSEQ output included only junctional sequences and no quality scores, the filtering could not be the same as the filtering used for full-length reads. To assign V/J genes and CDR3, sequences were annotated against IMGT germline references using PyIR, a Python wrapper for IgBLAST v1.9. Reads with weak V/J assignments (E-value above 1e-6), missing CDR3, stop codons, out-of-frame junctions, or ambiguous translated residues were removed. V3J clonotypes were defined as sequences sharing an identical inferred V gene, J gene, and CDR3 amino acid sequence. Percentage overlap between repertoires was calculated by dividing the number of shared unique clonotypes by the size of the smaller repertoire. Richness of each repertoire was evaluated using RTK rarefaction, the Chao1 estimator, and Recon v2.1 estimates of unobserved clonotypes. OLGA was used to compute generation probabilities for all TCRbeta clonotypes that the gDNA method yielded from a few donors. The source is immuneACCESS, and TCRdb retained only in-frame sequences with V and J called. Part of the clones is not carried over; for the studies checked, unresolved V genes explain less than half of this, and the remainder is unexplained. V and J calls and clone size are copied from that table; D and trimming were computed from the DNA. A total of about 2 million clones appear in this sample, about 95% of them only once. The top ten clones comprise approximately 1.2% of the sample.

Remarks on this clone: Its target antigen remains unknown. No base quality information exists; no much larger clone differs at one position.

Based on the germline V gene (reference sequence), the CDR1 and CDR2 sequences are SGHAT and FQDESV. The CDR3 measures 14 amino acids from cysteine to phenylalanine. Only CDR3 DNA is held: 42 bases, read in frame from base 1. Overall study results and their limits: Rarefaction of sorted-subset datasets indicated incomplete sequencing despite the large sequencing depth. Sampling was restricted to blood, and TCR repertoires in tissue are likely to differ from TCR repertoires in blood. Based on pairwise subsampling, the degree of clonotype sharing among donors was expected to be affected by sequencing depth. When a handful of donors were compared, the shared fraction of clonotypes was about 5% for naive CD4, 3% to 4% for naive CD8, roughly 2.5% for memory CD4, and roughly 0.4% for memory CD8. Clonotypes shared by all four sorted-subset donors showed higher generation probabilities than non-shared clonotypes. Larger estimated clonotype richness was generally found for naive subsets than for memory subsets. Because the study included only a small number of donors, the genetic and exposure-history diversity represented was limited.

Sequencing input: naive CD8+ T cells sorted from blood. The cell subset or site label, as the study defines it: CD45RA+CCR7+. Recombination joined TRBV11-1 with TRBJ2-5, and perhaps TRBD1 as D gene, on 7 matching bases. The J call may be mistaken, given a closer DNA end match to TRBJ2-7. The source of this sequence is a man between 18 and 29 years old in good health. The sequence in DNA is TGTGCCAGCAGCCCGCGGGACAGACTCTACGAGCAGTACTTC. This yields the protein CASSPRDRLYEQYF.